The rows below give T cell receptor beta chains drawn from one sample of a study of blood T cell repertoires in COVID-19. Profiling relied on immunoSEQ multiplex PCR, and the TCRdb table lists in-frame clones only, not all of them. The sample lists 150,000 to 200,000 clones, roughly 85% occurring once. Sequenced input: peripheral blood. The receptors were sampled from a woman in her 30s with acute or convalescent COVID-19. The conserved cysteine and the conserved F or W are not part of the CDR3 here. D genes are given only for firm matches.

V	D	CDR3
TRBV27	TRBD1	ASSPATGGNEQF
TRBV24-1	TRBD1	ATQRTGGTNEQF
TRBV5-1	TRBD1	ASSRTGGREKLF
TRBV5-6	NA	ASSDPGLWETQY
TRBV19	NA	ASSLPLAGYT
TRBV6-5	NA	ASTQRSTGAGKLF
TRBV27	NA	ASSLSAVQETQY
TRBV7-2	NA	ASSLLYEQY
TRBV5-1	TRBD1	ASSWANRGSSDTQY
TRBV7-9	TRBD1	ASSLAPQGAGSPLH
TRBV5-6	NA	ASSLAGGSGNTIY
TRBV6-5	TRBD1	ASRGQGATGNTIY
TRBV7-9	NA	ASSLGDIKKNIQY
TRBV28	NA	AWGGDNRYGYT
TRBV11-1	NA	ASSASQGIYEKLF
TRBV10-3	NA	AMSREPITTTEAF
TRBV9	TRBD2	ASSLRLATSTDTQY
TRBV27	TRBD1	ASTRGQGAYEQY
TRBV6-5	TRBD1	ASSSTGGWGYT
TRBV6-4	NA	AIQPGRTSGGYT
TRBV6-6	TRBD1	ASSPRTGTGYGYT
TRBV5-6	TRBD1	ASSWPGQSSGNTIY
TRBV21-1	NA	ASSYTRDYYTSTDTQY
TRBV6-6	TRBD1	ASSRSTRQGVSYEQY
TRBV30	TRBD1	AWRKGTGGLYGYT
TRBV19	NA	ASSFGAHGYT
TRBV3-1/TRBV3-2	NA	ASSQLSAQETQY
TRBV5-6	TRBD1	ASSSGTDPNGYT
TRBV5-4	TRBD2	ASSLVGTSNEQF
TRBV9	NA	ASSVGAGTDTQY
TRBV4-3	NA	ASSQEFYSSYEQY
TRBV29-1	TRBD1	SVLGQGSRETQY
TRBV5-4	NA	ASSLALSTEAF
TRBV15	NA	ATSSSGYGYT
TRBV10-3	NA	AISPGFSYEQY
TRBV28	TRBD1	ASSFEGANTEAF
TRBV27	NA	ASSLRANGQKSYGYT
TRBV19	NA	ASSIGLYSSYEQY
TRBV28	TRBD1	ASSLRGPGYGYT
TRBV7-6	NA	ASSLGRRQGEQPQH
TRBV7-8	TRBD2	ASSPRWTSGVVETQY
TRBV27	NA	ASSFGGERAQH
TRBV30	NA	AWSRLNEQF
TRBV5-5	NA	ASSLASRNSYGYT
TRBV15	TRBD1	ATNPDRVLNYGYT
TRBV7-6	NA	ASSLVAGRSGNTIY
TRBV6-5	TRBD1	ASSYSGQGVDTEAF
TRBV6-2/TRBV6-3	NA	ASSSGFSYEQY
TRBV30	NA	AWGGPGNYEQY
TRBV29-1	TRBD1	SVAAGTGNSPLH
TRBV19	NA	ARTTVGCSPLH
TRBV20-1	NA	SAQGINEQY
TRBV29-1	TRBD1	SVDHPGQGGTEAF
TRBV28	NA	ASSAIGTQGNQPQH
TRBV14	NA	ASSQHGNTEAF
TRBV5-1	NA	ASSPTPRVVETQY